What follows describes a single TCR beta chain. Antigen unknown. The V end was cut by 9 bases, the J end by 3 bases, with 14 bases between. The CDR3 is 13 amino acids. Germline-derived CDR1 and CDR2 are ENHRY and SYGVKD. The data stem from a study of T cell responses to AZD1222 COVID-19 vaccine. Points from the study as a whole: Increases in Spike-specific TCR breadth and depth were seen after two AZD1222 doses. Unmutated variant regions are reportedly the target of nearly half of TCRs that are spike-specific.

This table comes from immunoSEQ multiplex PCR, and its TCRdb copy is limited to in-frame clones, with some not included. The repertoire holds about 140,000 clones, with over 85% as singletons. The chain has TRBV10-3 and TRBJ1-1; a possible D gene is TRBD1 (5 bases). Here the sequenced sample was peripheral blood, taken on day 0 of MenACWY control vaccination. This sequence was found in an adult in good health. In nucleotides, the CDR3 is TGTGCCATATCGTGGGGCGGAGACACTGAAGCTTTCTTT. It is translated as CAISWGGDTEAFF.